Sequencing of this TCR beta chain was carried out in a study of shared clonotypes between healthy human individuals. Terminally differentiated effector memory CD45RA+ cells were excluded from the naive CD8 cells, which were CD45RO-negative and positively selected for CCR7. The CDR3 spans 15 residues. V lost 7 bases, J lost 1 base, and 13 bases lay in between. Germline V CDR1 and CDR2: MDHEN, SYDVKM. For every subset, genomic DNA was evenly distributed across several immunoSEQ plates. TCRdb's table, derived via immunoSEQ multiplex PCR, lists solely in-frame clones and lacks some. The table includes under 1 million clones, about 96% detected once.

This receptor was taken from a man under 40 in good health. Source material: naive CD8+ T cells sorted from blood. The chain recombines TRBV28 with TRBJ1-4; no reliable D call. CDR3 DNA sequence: TGTGCCAGCAATATCGGACGGCTAACTAATGAAAAACTGTTTTTT. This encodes CASNIGRLTNEKLFF.